This TCR beta chain was recorded in a study of T-cell reconstitution after alpha-beta-depleted transplantation in children. This clonotype was observed a handful of times. Preparing the TCRbeta library involved the use of unique molecular identifiers. TCRdb itself ran the PCR reads through MiXCR, one entry per CDR3 protein. This table holds about half a million distinct CDR3 sequences, around 13% found once. The V gene end was trimmed by 1 base and the J gene end by 4 bases; junction bases not matched to a gene: 1. This CDR3 region has 14 residues. In germline, CDR1 is LNHNV, CDR2 YYDKDF (reference sequence).

V usage is TRBV15 and J usage is TRBJ2-5; the match to TRBD2 covers 9 bases. This receptor was identified in a human donor who donated a stem cell graft to a child with combined immunodeficiency. The source was PBMCs from the stem cell graft donor, collected from the stem cell graft. In DNA, the CDR3 is TGTGCCACCAGCAGAGTAGCGGGAGTAGAGACCCAGTACTTC. Translating it yields CATSRVAGVETQYF.